These 30 T cell receptor beta chains came from one sample sequenced in a study of T cells in Graves' hyperthyroidism and ophthalmopathy. Amplified TCR beta CDR3 regions derived from RNA transcripts. HTBI primers were employed in a first-round RT-PCR of the TCR CDR3. TCRdb itself ran the multiplex PCR reads through MiXCR, one entry per CDR3 protein. The sample lists 250,000 to 300,000 distinct CDR3 sequences, roughly 15% occurring once. Sequencing was done on a sample of blood. All receptors derive from a woman in her thirties with Graves' hyperthyroidism that later progressed to Graves' ophthalmopathy.

The chain recombines TRBV24-1 with TRBJ2-4, with D unresolved. The V and J ends lost 2 bases and 0 bases respectively, with 7 bases between them. This CDR3 has 15 residues. CDR1 is KGHDR, CDR2 SFDVKD, per germline. The CDR3 loop reads CATSDSGLAKNIQYF. Here the CDR3 DNA reads TGTGCCACCAGTGATTCGGGCCTAGCCAAAAACATTCAGTACTTC.

In its sample, this clonotype was seen many times. V and J are TRBV19 and TRBJ1-1, with D tentatively TRBD1 (5 bases). The germline CDR1 and CDR2 sequences are LNHDA and SQIVND (reference sequence). This CDR3 comprises 13 residues. The V end was cut by 5 bases, the J end by 6 bases, with 13 bases between. CDR3: CASSPRGGAEAFF. The CDR3 DNA follows: TGTGCCAGTAGTCCGCGGGGGGGAGCTGAAGCTTTCTTT.

The sample holds many counts of this clonotype. The chain recombines TRBV30 with TRBJ2-5; 7 bases map to TRBD2. V lost 1 base, J lost 5 bases, and 1 base stayed unmatched. The germline V gene has CDR1 GTSNPN and CDR2 SVGIG (reference sequence). The CDR3 has 12 residues. The CDR3 reads CAWSAGGETQYF. CDR3 DNA: TGTGCCTGGAGTGCCGGGGGGGAGACCCAGTACTTC.

This chain links TRBV7-9 with TRBJ2-4, with 9 bases that match TRBD2. This CDR3 spans 16 amino acids. The germline gives CDR1 SEHNR, CDR2 FQNEAQ (reference sequence). V was pared by 4 bases and J by 0 bases, with 4 bases of the junction left unmatched. The CDR3 is CASSSVAGVAKNIQYF. The CDR3 DNA follows: TGTGCCAGCAGCTCGGTAGCGGGAGTAGCCAAAAACATTCAGTACTTC.

This clonotype was observed at least ten times. The chain recombines TRBV28 with TRBJ2-7, with D possibly being TRBD2 (6 bases). Trimming took off 11 bases at V and 2 bases at J, with 19 bases between the two ends. The CDR3 is made up of 14 amino acids. The germline gives CDR1 MDHEN, CDR2 SYDVKM. The CDR3 loop is CAHSAYSGPYEQYF. The CDR3 nucleotides read TGTGCCCACAGCGCATATAGCGGACCCTACGAGCAGTACTTC.

This clonotype was observed many times. The chain combines TRBV7-9 with TRBJ1-5; TRBD1 might be the D (6 bases). Germline CDR1 and CDR2: SEHNR and FQNEAQ (reference sequence). The CDR3 runs 14 residues. Trimming removed 4 bases from V and 4 bases from J, with 11 bases in between. The CDR3 sequence is CASSWAGVNQPQHF. In DNA, the CDR3 is TGTGCCAGCAGCTGGGCAGGGGTTAATCAGCCCCAGCATTTT.

This chain uses TRBV15 with TRBJ2-1, with 7 positions matching TRBD2. This CDR3 contains 14 residues. V was clipped by 8 bases and J by 6 bases; unmatched bases: 10. Germline CDR1 LNHNV, CDR2 YYDKDF (reference sequence). CDR3 bases: TGTGCCACCGGGGGGGGGGGAGGCCCCAATGAGCAGTTCTTC. It translates to CATGGGGGPNEQFF.

This clonotype has at least ten counts. As DNA, the CDR3 is TGTGCCAGCTCACCGGCAGGGCAGGGAGAAAATCAGCCCCAGCATTTT. It is translated as CASSPAGQGENQPQHF. The rearrangement joins TRBV18 to TRBJ1-5; weak D call: TRBD1 (5 bases). V was trimmed by 3 bases and J by 4 bases, leaving 16 bases between them. Per the germline V gene, CDR1 is KGHSH and CDR2 is LQKENI. The CDR3 is 16 amino acids. The whole variable domain, remainder taken from reference TRBV18 and TRBJ1-5, is NAGVMQNPRHLVRRRGQEARLRCSPMKGHSHVYWYRQLPEEGLKFMVYLQKENIIDESGMPKERFSAEFPKEGPSILRIQQVVRGDSAAYFCASSPAGQGENQPQHFGDGTRLSIL.

This clonotype has at least ten counts. The chain couples TRBV9 to TRBJ1-1, with unresolved D. V was pared by 2 bases and J by 1 base, with 9 bases between. This CDR3 has 14 amino acids. The germline gives CDR1 SGDLS, CDR2 YYNGEE. The CDR3 coding sequence is TGTGCCAGCAGCGTCCTCGTGGAGAACACTGAAGCTTTCTTT. Residues: CASSVLVENTEAFF.

This clonotype was recorded at least ten times. The CDR3 coding sequence is TGTGCCAGCAGTCGAGGCGACCGGACGGGACAGGGGCACAATGAGCAGTTCTTC. Translating gives CASSRGDRTGQGHNEQFF. The V call is TRBV6-2 or TRBV6-3, the J call TRBJ2-1; TRBD1 matches at 10 bases. CDR3 length: 18 amino acids. Germline values: CDR1 MNHEY, CDR2 SVGEGT. Trimming cost V 5 bases and J 5 bases; bases outside gene matches: 15.

This clonotype was counted ten times or more. The CDR3 DNA is TGTGCCTGGACCCGGGGGATGTGGACTGAAGCTTTCTTT. Residues: CAWTRGMWTEAFF. V is TRBV30 and J is TRBJ1-1; D is perhaps TRBD1 (5 bases). This CDR3 is 13 amino acids long. V dropped 4 bases and J dropped 5 bases, with 14 bases sitting between them. In germline, CDR1 is GTSNPN, CDR2 SVGIG (reference sequence).

The V gene is TRBV19, the J gene TRBJ2-7; D possibly corresponds to TRBD1 (5 bases). The CDR3 has 14 residues. The germline V and J ends were trimmed by 3 bases and 2 bases, with 11 bases remaining between them. The germline gives CDR1 LNHDA, CDR2 SQIVND (reference sequence). As DNA, the CDR3 is TGTGCCAGTAGTATTCGGCAGGGCACCTACGAGCAGTACTTC. This encodes CASSIRQGTYEQYF.

The chain recombines TRBV28 with TRBJ2-1, with 12 bases that match TRBD2. There are 16 residues in the CDR3. Germline V gene sequence: CDR1 MDHEN, CDR2 SYDVKM. V was pared by 1 base and J by 6 bases, with 4 bases of the junction left unmatched. As DNA, the CDR3 is TGTGCCAGCAGTTTATCCCTAGCGGGAGGGTCCAATGAGCAGTTCTTC. It yields the protein CASSLSLAGGSNEQFF.

This clonotype was seen at least ten times. V and J are TRBV28 and TRBJ1-1; a weak D match, TRBD1 (5 bases). Trimming took off 7 bases at V and 4 bases at J, with 16 bases between the two ends. The V gene's germline CDR1 is MDHEN and CDR2 SYDVKM. The CDR3 consists of 14 residues. The CDR3 protein is CASTWGGVGTEAFF. The CDR3 region has the DNA TGTGCCAGCACTTGGGGAGGGGTCGGCACTGAAGCTTTCTTT.

This clonotype was detected ten times or more. The chain has TRBV20-1 and TRBJ1-1; perhaps TRBD1 as D (5 bases). The CDR3 totals 13 residues. The germline CDR1 and CDR2 sequences are DFQATT and SNEGSKA (reference sequence). V was clipped by 6 bases and J by 0 bases, with 11 bases between them. CDR3 sequence (DNA): TGCAGTGCCCCCGGGGCCTTGAACACTGAAGCTTTCTTT. Protein: CSAPGALNTEAFF.

This clonotype showed up many times. This chain uses TRBV7-2 with TRBJ2-3; D not resolved. The CDR3 totals 13 residues. Looked up from germline, CDR1 is SGHTA and CDR2 is FQGNSA. The V end was cut by 7 bases, the J end by 6 bases, with 14 bases between. CDR3 in DNA: TGTGCCAGCATGTACAGTCTGTATGATACGCAGTATTTT. Encoded protein: CASMYSLYDTQYF.

This clonotype was picked up many times. This chain joins TRBV7-9 and TRBJ1-5, with 7 nucleotides matching TRBD1. Germline CDR1 SEHNR, CDR2 FQNEAQ (reference sequence). V shed 4 bases, J shed 7 bases, and the junction held 13 bases outside the gene matches. The CDR3 has 16 amino acids. CDR3 amino acids: CASSSPTGVGGQPQHF. Here the CDR3 DNA reads TGTGCCAGCAGCTCACCTACAGGGGTCGGGGGACAGCCCCAGCATTTT.

This clonotype was counted many times. The rearrangement links TRBV10-3 to TRBJ1-1; D perhaps matches TRBD1 (6 bases). The V gene's germline CDR1 is ENHRY and CDR2 SYGVKD. V was shortened by 3 bases and J by 4 bases, with 15 bases between the two germline ends. CDR3 size: 15 residues. CDR3 loop: CAISEIPQGSTEAFF. Written as DNA, the CDR3 is TGTGCCATCAGTGAAATTCCTCAGGGGAGCACTGAAGCTTTCTTT.

This chain uses TRBV7-9 with TRBJ2-3; 9 bases fit TRBD2. CDR1 SEHNR and CDR2 FQNEAQ come from the germline V gene (reference sequence). This CDR3 contains 18 residues. V lost 0 bases to trimming and J lost 0 bases; unmatched junction nucleotides: 7. The CDR3 protein is CASSLADSGRESTDTQYF. CDR3 sequence (DNA): TGTGCCAGCAGCTTAGCGGATAGCGGGAGAGAGAGCACAGATACGCAGTATTTT.

In this sample, this clonotype turned up a few times. This chain connects TRBV5-1 to TRBJ2-2; no reliable D call. V was clipped by 5 bases and J by 4 bases, with 9 bases between them. The CDR3 is 13 residues long. Germline V gives CDR1 SGHRS, CDR2 YFSETQ. This CDR3 is CASRPEITGELFF. The CDR3 DNA reads as TGCGCCAGCAGGCCCGAGATCACCGGGGAGCTGTTTTTT.

The chain joins TRBV5-1 to TRBJ2-5; TRBD1 matches at 10 bases. Trimming cost V 4 bases and J 5 bases; bases outside gene matches: 5. The CDR3 sequence is 14 residues long. Looked up from germline, CDR1 is SGHRS and CDR2 is YFSETQ. CDR3 amino acids: CASSQTGGAETQYF. The DNA of the CDR3 is TGCGCCAGCAGCCAGACAGGGGGCGCGGAGACCCAGTACTTC. Based on the CDR3 plus reference TRBV5-1 and TRBJ2-5, the full variable domain is KAGVTQTPRYLIKTRGQQVTLSCSPISGHRSVSWYQQTPGQGLQFLFEYFSETQRNKGNFPGRFSGRQFSNSRSEMNVSTLELGDSALYLCASSQTGGAETQYFGPGTRLLVL.

The genes are TRBV19 and TRBJ2-7; 7 nucleotides match TRBD1. V gave up 6 bases and J gave up 0 bases; unmatched junction bases: 5. Germline loops: CDR1 LNHDA, CDR2 SQIVND (reference sequence). The CDR3 is 14 residues long. The CDR3 nucleotides are TGTGCCAGTAGAAGGACAGGAAACTCCTACGAGCAGTACTTC. This translates into CASRRTGNSYEQYF.

This clonotype was observed at least ten times. The rearrangement uses TRBV7-3 and TRBJ2-1; 7 bases agree with TRBD2. Germline-derived CDR1 and CDR2 are SGHTA and FQGTGA. The CDR3 runs to 15 residues. V was pared by 1 base and J by 7 bases, with 7 bases of the junction left unmatched. The CDR3 coding sequence is TGTGCCAGCAGCTTAAATGCGGGAGCGTGGAATGAGCAGTTCTTC. Translating gives CASSLNAGAWNEQFF. Based on the CDR3 plus reference TRBV7-3 and TRBJ2-1, the full variable domain is GAGVSQTPSNKVTEKGKYVELRCDPISGHTALYWYRQSLGQGPEFLIYFQGTGAADDSGLPNDRFFAVRPEGSVSTLKIQRTERGDSAVYLCASSLNAGAWNEQFFGPGTRLTVL.

The chain combines TRBV9 with TRBJ2-7; D call uncertain. From germline, CDR1 is SGDLS and CDR2 YYNGEE. V lost 0 bases to trimming and J lost 5 bases, with 12 bases between them. This CDR3 region has 14 residues. The CDR3: CASSVGRAFHEQYF. For the CDR3, the DNA is TGTGCCAGCAGCGTAGGTAGGGCGTTTCACGAGCAGTACTTC.

This clonotype was detected many times. The chain has TRBV18 and TRBJ1-4; D unclear. In germline, CDR1 is KGHSH, CDR2 LQKENI. This CDR3 contains 16 residues. V lost 2 bases, J lost 0 bases, and 10 bases lay in between. The CDR3 DNA sequence: TGTGCCAGCTCACCAGGTCCTCCTGCAACTAATGAAAAACTGTTTTTT. Protein product: CASSPGPPATNEKLFF.

As for this clonotype: A read error may explain this, as a much larger clone is one base away. The gene calls are TRBV6-2 or TRBV6-3 and TRBJ2-7; 10 nucleotides align to TRBD2. The germline V gene encodes CDR1 MNHEY and CDR2 SVGEGT. The CDR3 consists of 13 residues. Unmatched junction bases numbered 4, after V lost 8 bases and J lost 3 bases. CDR3 sequence: CASGSGGDYEQYF. Here the CDR3 DNA reads TGTGCCAGCGGGAGCGGGGGGGACTACGAGCAGTACTTC.

This clonotype was recorded at least ten times. This sequence joins TRBV11-2 and TRBJ2-3; D not resolved. V dropped 1 base and J dropped 3 bases, with 5 bases sitting between them. CDR1 SGHAT and CDR2 FQNNGV come from the germline V gene. CDR3 length: 13 amino acids. CDR3 region: CASSLVLTDTQYF. The CDR3 coding sequence is TGTGCCAGCAGCTTAGTTCTGACAGATACGCAGTATTTT.

This clonotype has at least ten counts. The rearrangement uses TRBV5-6 and TRBJ2-7, with D maybe TRBD2 (6 bases). The V end was cut by 0 bases, the J end by 2 bases, with 15 bases between. The CDR3 has 16 residues. Germline lookup yields CDR1 SGHDT and CDR2 YYEEEE. CDR3 amino acids: CASSLELATTTYEQYF. CDR3 DNA sequence: TGTGCCAGCAGCTTGGAACTAGCCACCACAACCTACGAGCAGTACTTC.

The DNA for the CDR3 is TGTGCCAGCTATCATAGATCCTACAATGAGCAGTTCTTC. This translates into CASYHRSYNEQFF. The J gene is TRBJ2-1, the V gene TRBV28; D gene ambiguous. The CDR3 contains 13 residues. V lost 8 bases, J lost 1 base, and 9 bases lay in between. CDR1 and CDR2 (germline): MDHEN, SYDVKM.

This clonotype was recorded many times. This chain connects TRBV28 to TRBJ2-7; 8 bases agree with TRBD1. The CDR3 spans 14 residues. Germline V gene data show CDR1 as MDHEN and CDR2 as SYDVKM. The J segment lost 3 bases and the V segment lost 5 bases, leaving 6 bases of the junction unmatched. Here the CDR3 reads CASSHRTGSYEQYF. CDR3 coding DNA: TGTGCCAGCAGTCACCGGACAGGGAGCTACGAGCAGTACTTC.